This paragraph reports one TCR beta chain. Its antigen remains unidentified. This CDR3 spans 16 amino acids. Germline CDR1 reads MNHEY; CDR2 reads SMNVEV (reference sequence). The trim removed 0 bases at V and 1 base at J, leaving 4 bases unmatched. This sample is drawn from a study of TIL therapy for anti-PD-1-resistant metastatic lung cancer. Study-level background: Tumors had a median PD-L1 proportion score of 6%.

Time point denoted: pre-treatment sample, taken before nivolumab and TIL therapy. Broader study findings: Patients were highly selected, enriched for treatment-naive, never-smoker and oncogene-addicted cases.

The immunoSEQ assay was v3. Using immunoSEQ multiplex PCR, the repertoire was profiled, and TCRdb retains in-frame clones only, with some absent. The sample contains 35,000 or so clones, around 79% of which appear only once. V usage is TRBV27 and J usage is TRBJ2-5, with 8 positions matching TRBD1. Source: blood, taken at baseline. The clonotype was recovered from a person aged 25 to 79 with non-small cell lung cancer. CDR3 nucleotides: TGTGCCAGCAGTTTATCAGGACAGGGCCTCCAAGAGACCCAGTACTTC. Translated, it gives CASSLSGQGLQETQYF.